One sample yielded the 14 T cell receptor beta chains listed below, sequenced in a study of T-cell memory formation after mild COVID-19. A single record per CDR3 protein comes from TCRdb applying MiXCR to the 5' RACE reads. The table shows around 200,000 distinct CDR3 sequences, with around a sixth occurring only once. The sequenced sample consisted of PBMCs or a T cell subset sorted from them (not recorded which). These receptors were taken from a man between 18 and 35 years old who had mild COVID-19 (a few samples of this study predate the infection). Cell type and time point are not known.

This clonotype was seen only a few times. The J gene is TRBJ2-5, the V gene TRBV29-1; D gene unclear. This CDR3 has 12 residues. CDR1 SQVTM and CDR2 ANQGSEA come from the germline V gene. Trimming took off 7 bases at V and 3 bases at J, with 12 bases between the two ends. The CDR3 here is CSGTPPEETQYF. The CDR3 DNA is TGCAGCGGGACCCCGCCCGAAGAGACCCAGTACTTC.

The chain has TRBV6-5 and TRBJ1-5; D unresolved. The V gene's germline CDR1 is MNHEY and CDR2 SVGAGI. V lost 4 bases, J lost 5 bases, and 12 bases lay in between. The CDR3 totals 14 residues. The CDR3 reads CASSSSDGHQPQHF. Here the CDR3 DNA reads TGTGCCAGCAGTTCTAGTGACGGGCATCAGCCCCAGCATTTT.

This clonotype was found a few times. A read error may account for a junction end that differs from germline. The chain employs TRBV4-1 and TRBJ2-7, with TRBD1 as a possible D gene (6 bases). CDR1 is MGHRA and CDR2 is YSYEKL in the germline V gene. The CDR3 consists of 11 residues. The DNA for the CDR3 is TGCGCCAGCAGCCAAGACCAGCAGGGGCGCTTC. Protein product: CASSQDQQGRF.

J is TRBJ1-4 and V is TRBV4-3; D is uncertain. Per germline, CDR1 LGHNA and CDR2 YSLEER. This CDR3 has 15 amino acids. The V end was cut by 0 bases, the J end by 5 bases, with 10 bases between. CDR3 sequence (DNA): TGCGCCAGCAGCCAAGATCGGGGAACAAATGAAAAACTGTTTTTT. Its translation is CASSQDRGTNEKLFF.

This clonotype showed up just a few times. The chain links TRBV7-2 to TRBJ1-2; D not certain. Germline CDR1 and CDR2: SGHTA and FQGNSA. V lost 5 bases to trimming and J lost 4 bases, with 17 bases between them. CDR3 length: 15 amino acids. CDR3 sequence reads: CASSLVSSTGYGYTF. The CDR3 DNA reads TGTGCCAGCAGCCTGGTGTCGTCCACGGGCTATGGCTACACCTTC.

A few counts support this clonotype. The J gene is TRBJ2-3, the V gene TRBV7-2; 8 nucleotides agree with TRBD2. Germline CDR1 and CDR2: SGHTA and FQGNSA. Unmatched junction bases numbered 12, after V lost 1 base and J lost 0 bases. CDR3 size: 19 residues. The chain's CDR3 is CASSLVAGGVLFSTDTQYF. In DNA form, the CDR3 reads TGTGCCAGCAGCTTAGTGGCGGGGGGTGTGCTCTTCAGCACAGATACGCAGTATTTT. The entire variable domain, with the rest obtained from reference TRBV7-2 and TRBJ2-3, is as follows: GAGVSQSPSNKVTEKGKDVELRCDPISGHTALYWYRQSLGQGLEFLIYFQGNSAPDKSGLPSDRFSAERTGGSVSTLTIQRTQQEDSAVYLCASSLVAGGVLFSTDTQYFGPGTRLTVL.

In its sample, this clonotype was seen a few times. J is TRBJ1-2 and V is TRBV5-1, with D unresolved. CDR1 and CDR2 (germline): SGHRS, YFSETQ. The CDR3 consists of 13 residues. Trimming stripped 0 bases from V and 4 bases from J, with 7 bases between. CDR3: CASSLAEGYGYTF. In nucleotides, the CDR3 is TGCGCCAGCAGCTTGGCAGAGGGCTATGGCTACACCTTC.

This clonotype was counted only a few times. The V gene is TRBV9, the J gene TRBJ2-3; 8 nucleotides agree with TRBD2. Germline V CDR1 and CDR2: SGDLS, YYNGEE. V lost 3 bases and J lost 5; bases outside the gene matches: 11. CDR3 length equals 16 residues. The CDR3 nucleotides read TGTGCCAGCAGCGGTGAAGCGGGGGCGGGTGAAGATACGCAGTATTTT. Translating it yields CASSGEAGAGEDTQYF.

The genes are TRBV4-1 and TRBJ2-1; 8 bases are a match to TRBD2. With 3 bases clipped from V and 9 bases from J, the junction kept 10 bases outside the gene matches. The germline gives CDR1 MGHRA, CDR2 YSYEKL. The CDR3 spans 15 residues. The CDR3 spells CASSHARGAPGEQFF. CDR3 bases: TGCGCCAGCAGCCATGCGCGGGGGGCGCCTGGTGAGCAGTTCTTC.

The rearrangement links TRBV4-3 to TRBJ2-3; D possibly matches TRBD1 or TRBD2 (7 bases each). Between the trimmed V and J ends, which lost 4 bases and 6 bases, there was a span of 11 bases. The CDR3 totals 13 residues. Germline CDR1 is LGHNA and CDR2 is YSLEER. CDR3 protein: CASSRQGGDTQYF. CDR3 nucleotide sequence: TGCGCCAGCAGCCGCCAGGGGGGGGATACGCAGTATTTT.

This clonotype appeared a few times. This sequence joins TRBV27 and TRBJ1-5; D might be TRBD1 (5 bases). The CDR3 has 15 residues. CDR1 and CDR2 from the germline V gene are MNHEY and SMNVEV (reference sequence). The CDR3 loop reads CASRRQPYSNQPQHF. The CDR3, as DNA: TGTGCGTCCCGTAGACAGCCGTATAGCAATCAGCCCCAGCATTTT.

This clonotype came up a few times. This rearrangement joins TRBV5-1 to TRBJ2-5; D may match TRBD1 or TRBD2 (6 bases each). Trimming removed 0 bases from V and 4 bases from J, with 13 bases in between. CDR1 is SGHRS, CDR2 YFSETQ, per germline. CDR3 length: 15 amino acids. The CDR3 reads CASSLATGAGETQYF. DNA for the CDR3: TGCGCCAGCAGCTTGGCGACGGGGGCCGGAGAGACCCAGTACTTC. The full variable domain, completed using reference TRBV5-1 and TRBJ2-5, is KAGVTQTPRYLIKTRGQQVTLSCSPISGHRSVSWYQQTPGQGLQFLFEYFSETQRNKGNFPGRFSGRQFSNSRSEMNVSTLELGDSALYLCASSLATGAGETQYFGPGTRLLVL.

The chain links TRBV7-2 to TRBJ2-7; D ambiguous. V was trimmed by 1 base and J by 2 bases, leaving 9 bases between them. The CDR3 loop spans 14 amino acids. Germline CDR1 SGHTA, CDR2 FQGNSA. The CDR3 loop reads CASSLGPGTYEQYF. In DNA, the CDR3 is TGTGCCAGCAGCTTAGGGCCCGGAACCTACGAGCAGTACTTC. Complete variable domain (other parts from reference TRBV7-2 and TRBJ2-7): GAGVSQSPSNKVTEKGKDVELRCDPISGHTALYWYRQSLGQGLEFLIYFQGNSAPDKSGLPSDRFSAERTGGSVSTLTIQRTQQEDSAVYLCASSLGPGTYEQYFGPGTRLTVT.

The chain uses TRBV7-2 and TRBJ2-3; 7 bases are a match to TRBD2. Germline V gives CDR1 SGHTA, CDR2 FQGNSA. J gave up 0 bases and V 3 bases, and 6 bases lay outside the gene matches. The CDR3 is made up of 16 amino acids. CDR3 sequence: CASSLYTGGSTDTQYF. Here the CDR3 DNA reads TGTGCCAGCAGCTTGTATACGGGGGGTAGCACAGATACGCAGTATTTT.